This T cell receptor (beta chain) derives from a study of blood T cell repertoires in COVID-19. Study overall: Samples came from the United States, Italy and Spain, spanning acute and convalescent COVID-19. The analysed material was cDNA or gDNA that came from T cells, B-cell-depleted T cells, or PBMCs.

CDR1 is SGHTA and CDR2 is FQGNSA in the germline V gene. With V trimmed by 8 bases and J by 0 bases, 5 bases remained unmatched. The CDR3 is made up of 15 amino acids. Original data processing: Amplification with reference gene primers provided the estimates of nucleated cell counts. Assay: immunoSEQ multiplex PCR; the TCRdb copy retains only in-frame clones and omits some. D and trimming were read from the DNA, whereas the V and J calls and clone size are those reported in that table. The profile shows about 190,000 clones, around 80% of them singletons. V is TRBV7-2 and J is TRBJ2-1, with 9 bases identical to TRBD2. The sequence derives from a man aged 55 to 70 with acute or convalescent COVID-19. Sequencing input: peripheral blood. The CDR3: CASLAGPSSYNEQFF. Here the CDR3 DNA reads TGTGCCAGCCTAGCGGGACCCAGCTCCTACAATGAGCAGTTCTTC.